Included here is one T cell receptor (beta chain) sequence, with context. Only in-frame clones appear in the TCRdb table, and some are missing; sequencing was by immunoSEQ multiplex PCR. The table has about 130,000 clones, 85% to 90% seen once. Germline V gene data show CDR1 as ENHRY and CDR2 as SYGVKD. V lost 11 bases to trimming and J lost 6 bases; unmatched junction nucleotides: 14. CDR3 length: 14 residues. The sample comes from a study of blood T cell repertoires in COVID-19. The sequencing input was peripheral blood. This clonotype was obtained from a woman over 75 with COVID-19, enrolled during active disease. V is TRBV10-3 and J is TRBJ2-3; 7 positions agree with TRBD2. Here the CDR3 reads CALSAGEGGDTQYF. The CDR3 DNA reads as TGTGCCCTATCGGCGGGAGAGGGTGGGGATACGCAGTATTTT.